This TCR beta chain was found in a study of blood T cells in healthy people across ages. Using a J-beta primer mix together with a sample-barcoded 5' primer, a second PCR was run for roughly 6 to 12 cycles. MiXCR, run by TCRdb on the 5' RACE reads, gives a single entry per CDR3 protein. The data hold roughly 1.5 million distinct CDR3 sequences, with 42% observed a single time. This CDR3 comprises 14 residues. Germline V lookup: CDR1 LNHNV, CDR2 YYDKDF (reference sequence). Between the trimmed V and J ends, which lost 5 bases and 1 base, there was a span of 8 bases. The source material was blood. This sequence was found in a woman between 18 and 29 years old in good health. The chain uses TRBV15 and TRBJ2-2, with D perhaps matching TRBD1 (6 bases). As DNA, the CDR3 is TGTGCCACCAGCCCGGACAGGAACACCGGGGAGCTGTTTTTT. Its translation: CATSPDRNTGELFF.